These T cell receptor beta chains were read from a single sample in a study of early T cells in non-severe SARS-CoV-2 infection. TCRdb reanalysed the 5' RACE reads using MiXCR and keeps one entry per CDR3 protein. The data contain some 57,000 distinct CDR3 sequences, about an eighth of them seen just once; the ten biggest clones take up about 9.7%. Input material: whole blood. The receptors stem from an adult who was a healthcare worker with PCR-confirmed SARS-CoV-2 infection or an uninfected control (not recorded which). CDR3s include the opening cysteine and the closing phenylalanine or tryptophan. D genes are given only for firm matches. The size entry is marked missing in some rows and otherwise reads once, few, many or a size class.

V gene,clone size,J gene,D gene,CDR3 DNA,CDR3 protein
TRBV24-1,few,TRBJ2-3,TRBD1,TGTGCCACCAGTGAAAATGGGGGACAGAACACAGATACGCAGTATTTT,CATSENGGQNTDTQYF
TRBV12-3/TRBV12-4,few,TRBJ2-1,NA,TGTGCCAGCACCAAGGACTCCTACAATGAGCAGTTCTTC,CASTKDSYNEQFF
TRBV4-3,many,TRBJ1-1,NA,TGCGCCAGCAGCCAAGAACGGGCGAGAGGGATCGCTGAAGCTTTCTTT,CASSQERARGIAEAFF
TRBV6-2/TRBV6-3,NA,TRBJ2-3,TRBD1,TGTGCCAGCAGCTACAGGGGCTCAGATACGCAGTATTTT,CASSYRGSDTQYF
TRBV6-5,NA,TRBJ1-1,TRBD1,TGTGCCAGCAGTTACTCGTCGGGACAGGGGAACACTGAAGCTTTCTTT,CASSYSSGQGNTEAFF
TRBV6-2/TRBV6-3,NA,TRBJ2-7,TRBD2,TGTGCAGCGGAGCGGGAGCCTTATCTCCACGAGCAGTACTTC,CAAEREPYLHEQYF
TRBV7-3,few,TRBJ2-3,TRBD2,TGTGCCAGCAGCGCAATAGCGGGCAGCACAGATACGCAGTATTTT,CASSAIAGSTDTQYF
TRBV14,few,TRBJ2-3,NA,TGTGCCAGCAGCCAAGATGAGACAGGCACAGATACGCAGTATTTT,CASSQDETGTDTQYF
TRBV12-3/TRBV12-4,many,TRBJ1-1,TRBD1,TGTGCCAGCAGTTTAGCGTTGTGGGACAGTCTCAGACCTTTCTTT,CASSLALWDSLRPFF
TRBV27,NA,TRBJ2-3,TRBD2,TGTGCCAGCAGTCCCCTCTCTAGCGGGAGGGCCTATGGGACAGATACGCAGTATTTT,CASSPLSSGRAYGTDTQYF
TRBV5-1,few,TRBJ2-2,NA,TGCGCCACATCCGGGACTTTGAACACCGGGGAGCTGTTTTTT,CATSGTLNTGELFF
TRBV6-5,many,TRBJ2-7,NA,TGTGCCAGCAGTCGTCATGGTTACGAGCAGTACTTC,CASSRHGYEQYF
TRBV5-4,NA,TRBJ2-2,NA,TGTGCCAGCAGCAGAGCCGGGGAGCTGTTTTTT,CASSRAGELFF
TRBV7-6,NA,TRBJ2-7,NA,TGTGCCAGCAGCGAAACCCCACATCAGGGGCGCGAGCAGTACTTC,CASSETPHQGREQYF
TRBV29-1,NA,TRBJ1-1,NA,TGCAGCGTTGGGCTCGAAGGGGGGACTGAAGCTTTCTTT,CSVGLEGGTEAFF
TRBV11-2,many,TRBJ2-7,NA,TGTGCCAGCAGCTTAGGCCCGACAGGAGTATCGACCTACGAGCAGTACTTC,CASSLGPTGVSTYEQYF
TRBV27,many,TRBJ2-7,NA,TGTGCCAGCAGTCCATGGGACCGTCGATACGAGCAGTACTTC,CASSPWDRRYEQYF
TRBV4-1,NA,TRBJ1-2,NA,TGCGCCAGCAGCCAAGAGAAAGGGAGGCAGAAGAGGCTATATGGCTACACCTTC,CASSQEKGRQKRLYGYTF
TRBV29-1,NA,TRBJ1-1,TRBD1,TGCAGCGTTGAATGGACAGGGAACACTGAAGCTTTCTTT,CSVEWTGNTEAFF
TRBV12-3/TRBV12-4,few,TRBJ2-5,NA,TGTGCCAGCAGTTTGGCCGGGTCTAGTCCAACGGAGACCCAGTACTTC,CASSLAGSSPTETQYF
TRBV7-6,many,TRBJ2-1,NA,TGTGCCAGCAGCTTGGGGCGTCGGGGGAATGAGCAGTTCTTC,CASSLGRRGNEQFF
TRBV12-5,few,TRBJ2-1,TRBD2,TGTGCTAGTGGTTCAACGGGACTAGGAGGCTACAATGAGCAGTTCTTC,CASGSTGLGGYNEQFF
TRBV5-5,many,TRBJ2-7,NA,TGTGCCAGCAGCTTGGTTTCAGGTGCCTACGAGCAGTACTTC,CASSLVSGAYEQYF
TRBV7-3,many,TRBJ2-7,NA,TGTGCCAGCAGCTCCGCGTTGGTTGCGGTTCCTTTCTACGAGCAGTACTTC,CASSSALVAVPFYEQYF
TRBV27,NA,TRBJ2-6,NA,TGTGCCAGCAGTTTTGGATCATTTTCTGGGGCCAACGTCCTGACTTTC,CASSFGSFSGANVLTF
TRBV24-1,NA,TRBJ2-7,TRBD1,TGTGCCACCAGTGACTGGACAGGGGAAGAGCAGTACTTC,CATSDWTGEEQYF
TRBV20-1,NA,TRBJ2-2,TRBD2,TGCAGTGCTAGAGATTGGCGGGGGACCAACACCGGGGAGCTGTTTTTT,CSARDWRGTNTGELFF
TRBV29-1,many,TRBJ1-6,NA,TGCAGCGTTGAGTCAGAGGGGTGCTCACCCCTCCACTTT,CSVESEGCSPLHF
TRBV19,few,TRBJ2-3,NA,TGTGCCAGTAGTATTGCTAGCACAGATACGCAGTATTTT,CASSIASTDTQYF
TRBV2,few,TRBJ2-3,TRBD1,TGTGCCAGCAGCATGGACAGGGGATTAACAGATACGCAGTATTTT,CASSMDRGLTDTQYF
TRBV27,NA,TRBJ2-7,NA,TGTGCCAGCAGTCCCCGACAGGACTCCTACGAGCAGTACTTC,CASSPRQDSYEQYF
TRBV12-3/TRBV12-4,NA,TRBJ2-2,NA,TGTGCCAGCAGTCCCAGGAGCAACACCGGGGAGCTGTTTTTT,CASSPRSNTGELFF
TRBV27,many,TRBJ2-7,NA,TGTGCCAGCAGTTCCCAGCGTTCCGAGCAGTACTTC,CASSSQRSEQYF
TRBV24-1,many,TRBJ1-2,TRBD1,TGTGCCACCAGCCCGGGACAGGGGAGTGGGAACTATGGCTACACCTTC,CATSPGQGSGNYGYTF
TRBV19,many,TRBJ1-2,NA,TGTGCCAGTAGTGTCGACGCAGGCTACACCTTC,CASSVDAGYTF
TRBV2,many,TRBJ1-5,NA,TGTGCCAGCAGTGAAGCGGCAGGGTTTGGGAGCAATCAGCCCCAGCATTTT,CASSEAAGFGSNQPQHF
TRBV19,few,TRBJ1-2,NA,TGTGCCAGTAGTATAAATTCAGGGGAGCCCTATGGCTACACCTTC,CASSINSGEPYGYTF
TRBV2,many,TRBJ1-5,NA,TGTGCCAGCAGCGATGGACCACTCGGCAATCAGCCCCAGCATTTT,CASSDGPLGNQPQHF
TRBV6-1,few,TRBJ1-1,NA,TGTGCCAGCGGAGGGATTGATACACTGAAAGCTTTCTTT,CASGGIDTLKAFF
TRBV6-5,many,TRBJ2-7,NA,TGTGCCAGCAGTTACCGACGTCCTTGGGACGAGCAGTACTTC,CASSYRRPWDEQYF
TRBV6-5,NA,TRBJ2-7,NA,TGTGCCAGCATCCATAGGGCCTTCTTCTACGAGCAGTACTTC,CASIHRAFFYEQYF
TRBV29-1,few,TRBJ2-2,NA,TGCAGCGTTCTTTCGAACACCGGGGAGCTGTTTTTT,CSVLSNTGELFF
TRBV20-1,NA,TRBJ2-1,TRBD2,TGCAGTGTATTTAGCGGGGGGGCCGTTGAGCAGTTCTTC,CSVFSGGAVEQFF
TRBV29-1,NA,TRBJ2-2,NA,TGCAGCGTGCAACAGTCGACCGGGGAGCTGTTTTTT,CSVQQSTGELFF
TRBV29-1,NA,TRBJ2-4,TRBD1,TGCAGCGTTGGGGACAGGGACATTCAGTACTTC,CSVGDRDIQYF
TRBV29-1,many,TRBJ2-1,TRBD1,TGCAGCGTTGCAGGGGGCGGGACGAATGAGCAGTTCTTC,CSVAGGGTNEQFF
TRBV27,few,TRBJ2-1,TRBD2,TGTGCCAGCAGTCCTCTAGCGGGAGGCAATGAGCAGTTCTTC,CASSPLAGGNEQFF
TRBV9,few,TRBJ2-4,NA,TGTGCCAGCAGCCGTGGACAGCTACTAGCCAAAAACATTCAGTACTTC,CASSRGQLLAKNIQYF
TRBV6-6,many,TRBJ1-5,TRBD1,TGTGCCAGCAGTTACCGGGCAGGGGGAACGAATCAGCCCCAGCATTTT,CASSYRAGGTNQPQHF
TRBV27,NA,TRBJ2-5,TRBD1,TGTGCCAGCGCCCTGACAGGGGGAGAGGGAGAGACCCAGTACTTC,CASALTGGEGETQYF
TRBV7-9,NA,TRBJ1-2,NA,TGTGCCAGCAGCTCCCGTCGAAATCAATTGAATAACTATGGCTACACCTTC,CASSSRRNQLNNYGYTF
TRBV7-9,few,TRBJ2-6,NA,TGTGCCAGCGATGGGGCCAACGTCCTGACTTTC,CASDGANVLTF
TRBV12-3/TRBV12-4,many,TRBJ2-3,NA,TGTGCCAGCAGGTTTGGCGGCAGCACAGATACGCAGTATTTT,CASRFGGSTDTQYF
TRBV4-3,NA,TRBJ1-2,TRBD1,TGCGCCAGCAGCCGAGGACAGGGCCTTAACTATGGCTACACCTTC,CASSRGQGLNYGYTF
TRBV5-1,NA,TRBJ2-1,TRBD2,TGCGCCAGCGGCCCGGAATCTAGCGGGGGGGCCGATGAGCAGTTCTTC,CASGPESSGGADEQFF
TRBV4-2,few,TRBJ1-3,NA,TGTGCCAGCAGCCAAGCCTCCAGGTCCTTCTCTGGAAACACCATATATTTT,CASSQASRSFSGNTIYF
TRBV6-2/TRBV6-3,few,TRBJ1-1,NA,TGTGCCAGCAGTTCTTACAGCCAGCCGAACACTGAAGCTTTCTTT,CASSSYSQPNTEAFF
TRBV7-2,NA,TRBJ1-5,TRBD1,TGTGCCAGCAGCTCCACAGGGGGATGGAATCAGCCCCAGCATTTT,CASSSTGGWNQPQHF
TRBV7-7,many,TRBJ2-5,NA,TGTGCTAGCAGCTTAGCGGGGATGGACAGGGGATGCCGAGAGACCCAGTACTTC,CASSLAGMDRGCRETQYF